This T cell receptor beta chain was captured in a study of T cell responses to AZD1222 COVID-19 vaccine (dated by TCRdb to the early 2020s). Broadly, across the study: TCR sequencing covered fewer than 250 trial participants: about 210 given two doses of AZD1222 and around 25 given two doses of MenACWY control vaccine. Trial participants were enrolled by age into subgroups of 18-55, 56-69 and 70-plus years, and 148, 28 and 57 TCR-sequenced participants, respectively, were included in these subgroups.

Study-wide conclusions, independent of this receptor: Participants were mostly white British, with more females than males. The authors suggested clonal diversity may have been underestimated. Because no samples from the day 14 peak response were available, repertoires could be characterized only after the peak T cell response. In the small 56-69-year group, the increase in depth fell short of significance, most likely because of low power. After two AZD1222 doses, spike-specific TCR breadth and depth were significantly higher than at day 0 and than in MenACWY recipients. Conclusions about previously exposed vaccinees are limited, since just six AZD1222 recipients were seropositive for SARS-CoV-2 at baseline. Nearly half of unique spike-specific TCRs reportedly recognized epitopes outside regions mutated in the B.1.351 and B.1.1.7 variants. CD4 TCRs associated with the vaccine covered the entire spike protein, and the dominant responses were in regions 160-218 and 743-854.

Based on the germline V gene (reference sequence), the CDR1 and CDR2 sequences are LNHNV and YYDKDF. Trimming costs V 1 base and J 4 bases, and their ends lie 13 bases apart. Taken from cysteine to phenylalanine, the CDR3 has 15 residues. This entry keeps only the CDR3 DNA: 45 bases, framed from base 1. The CDR3 regions of human TCRbeta chains were subjected to immunosequencing. The study's processing was this. Repertoire TCRs were matched against a reference library of SARS-CoV-2-specific TCRs generated with the MIRA antigen-specificity platform. Breadth was defined as the fraction of unique TCRs that were SARS-CoV-2-associated, and depth was defined as the fraction of total T cells that were SARS-CoV-2-associated. Using the MIRA data, every spike-specific TCR was mapped to the spike region that the TCR reacted to and assigned to either a CD4 or a CD8 class. Log10-transformed breadth and depth values were compared by one-way ANOVA with Sidak's multiple comparisons tests. As stored in TCRdb, this immuneACCESS dataset retains in-frame rearrangements with V and J assigned. A fraction of the clones does not appear; measured against another copy, unresolved V genes explain less than half of the discrepancy, and the remainder lacks a known reason. V, J and clone size were drawn from that table, and D and trimming were deduced from the DNA. This sample comprises over 80,000 clones, roughly nine tenths of them detected only once. Of the sample, approximately 9% is held by the ten largest clones.

The time point tag for this specimen amounts to: about 28 days (+/-7) after the second vaccine dose. AZD1222 recipients given second doses at about 4 weeks or at about 12 weeks were pooled, since spike-specific TCR depth and breadth were not found to differ between the two schedules. Samples from vaccinated people were obtained from the UK trials COV001 and COV002, which included a single-blind randomized controlled phase 2/3 trial of AZD1222 (ChAdOx1 nCoV-19) in healthy adults. For TCRbeta chain sequencing, PBMC samples were collected from trial participants at day 0 and at day 28 after the second dose. This clone came up once. No cognate antigen has been identified for it. No base qualities exist here, and no much larger clone lies one base off it.

This specimen consisted of peripheral blood, obtained 28 days after the second AZD1222 dose. This clonotype was sampled from an adult who received the AZD1222 COVID-19 vaccine. Recombination joined TRBV15 with TRBJ1-2; tentative D gene TRBD1, with 5 bases matching. The CDR3 loop reads CATSRVGQATYGYTF. The nucleotide sequence is TGTGCCACCAGCAGAGTGGGGCAGGCGACCTATGGCTACACCTTC.